This entry lists 25 T cell receptor beta chains sequenced from one sample in a study of T cell responses to AZD1222 COVID-19 vaccine. TCRdb's table, derived via immunoSEQ multiplex PCR, lists solely in-frame clones and lacks some. The repertoire holds 100,000 or so clones, with around nine tenths as singletons. The source was peripheral blood, collected on day 0 of AZD1222 vaccination. The receptors here all came from an adult in good health.

The genes are TRBV3-1 (or the pseudogene TRBV3-2) and TRBJ2-3; D might be TRBD2 (6 bases). The germline CDR1 and CDR2 sequences are LGHDT and YNNKEL (reference sequence). Trimming shortened V by 1 base and J by 4 bases, and 9 bases separated the two germline ends. The CDR3 loop spans 14 amino acids. This CDR3 is CASSQGSSADTQYF. DNA for the CDR3: TGTGCCAGCAGCCAAGGATCTAGCGCAGATACGCAGTATTTT.

The chain joins TRBV6-2 or TRBV6-3 to TRBJ2-7; TRBD2 matches 12 bases. This CDR3 is built from 19 residues. Germline V gene lookup returns CDR1 MNHEY and CDR2 SVGEGT. V gave up 5 bases and J gave up 0 bases; unmatched junction bases: 14. Written as DNA, the CDR3 is TGTGCCAGCAGTATGGCCCTAGCGGGAGGGCCTCGGAGCTCCTACGAGCAGTACTTC. Translated, it gives CASSMALAGGPRSSYEQYF.

The chain links TRBV19 to TRBJ2-2, with TRBD1 identical over 10 bases. Germline V CDR1 and CDR2: LNHDA, SQIVND (reference sequence). The CDR3 totals 15 residues. V was clipped by 2 bases and J by 8 bases; unmatched bases: 5. The CDR3 reads CASSIRQGASGELFF. Written as DNA, the CDR3 is TGTGCCAGTAGTATAAGACAGGGGGCGTCTGGGGAGCTGTTTTTT.

The chain employs TRBV7-2 and TRBJ2-1, with TRBD2 matching 7 bases. The trim removed 1 base at V and 9 bases at J, leaving 3 bases unmatched. This CDR3 has 13 amino acids. Germline-derived CDR1 and CDR2 are SGHTA and FQGNSA. CDR3 protein: CASSLDGGGEQFF. DNA for the CDR3: TGTGCCAGCAGCTTAGATGGGGGGGGTGAGCAGTTCTTC.

This clone is a singleton in its sample. The V call is TRBV11-2, the J call TRBJ2-2; 9 bases are shared with TRBD2. Germline V CDR1 and CDR2: SGHAT, FQNNGV. The junction had 11 bases not matched to a gene; V was cut back by 4 bases and J by 5 bases. This CDR3 spans 17 amino acids. CDR3 sequence: CASSSGSSGSVTGELFF. CDR3 nucleotide sequence: TGTGCCAGCAGCTCCGGGAGTAGCGGGAGTGTTACCGGGGAGCTGTTTTTT.

This clone has a handful of counts. The chain joins TRBV20-1 to TRBJ1-5; possible D gene TRBD1, 5 bases. V gave up 3 bases and J gave up 0 bases, with 9 bases separating them. This CDR3 spans 14 amino acids. Germline assignment: CDR1 DFQATT and CDR2 SNEGSKA (reference sequence). This CDR3 reads CSASPGDSNQPQHF. In nucleotides, the CDR3 is TGCAGTGCTAGTCCGGGGGATAGCAATCAGCCCCAGCATTTT.

The V and J genes are TRBV24-1 and TRBJ2-2; TRBD1 is a possible D gene (5 bases). V lost 3 bases and J lost 10, with 14 bases in between. Germline V lookup: CDR1 KGHDR, CDR2 SFDVKD. This CDR3 has 14 amino acids. The CDR3 DNA is TGTGCCACCAGTGATGGAGACAGTTATGAGGAGCTGTTTTTT. Protein sequence: CATSDGDSYEELFF.

This chain joins TRBV5-6 and TRBJ2-5; D is perhaps TRBD1 (5 bases). Germline V gene sequence: CDR1 SGHDT, CDR2 YYEEEE. This CDR3 contains 16 residues. V was clipped by 1 base and J by 0 bases, with 13 bases between them. The DNA of the CDR3 is TGTGCCAGCAGCTTGTGGGGCCTGTTGGACCAAGAGACCCAGTACTTC. It translates to CASSLWGLLDQETQYF.

The V call is TRBV9, the J call TRBJ1-4; D is unclear. V lost 2 bases, J lost 7 bases, and 9 bases lay in between. This CDR3 has 13 amino acids. CDR1 is SGDLS and CDR2 is YYNGEE in the germline V gene. This CDR3 is CASSVGPGEKLFF. CDR3 sequence (DNA): TGTGCCAGCAGCGTCGGACCGGGTGAAAAACTGTTTTTT.

The rearrangement links TRBV20-1 to TRBJ1-1; D not resolved. This CDR3 spans 11 amino acids. Trimming took off 5 bases at V and 1 base at J, with 5 bases between the two ends. Germline V gene data show CDR1 as DFQATT and CDR2 as SNEGSKA (reference sequence). The CDR3 loop reads CSAYRNTEAFF. For the CDR3, the DNA is TGCAGTGCTTACAGGAACACTGAAGCTTTCTTT.

The V gene is TRBV7-2, the J gene TRBJ2-3; TRBD1 is a possible D gene (5 bases). The V gene's germline CDR1 is SGHTA and CDR2 FQGNSA. Trimming stripped 0 bases from V and 8 bases from J, with 12 bases between. The CDR3 is made up of 14 amino acids. DNA of the CDR3: TGTGCCAGCAGCTTAGCGCAGGGCCCAGGTACGCAGTATTTT. Translating gives CASSLAQGPGTQYF.

The rearrangement links TRBV9 to TRBJ1-3, with 9 bases aligning to TRBD1. The CDR3 consists of 14 residues. J lost 4 bases, V lost 3 bases, and 2 bases had no gene match. The germline CDR1 and CDR2 sequences are SGDLS and YYNGEE. The CDR3 DNA sequence: TGTGCCAGCAGCGAGACAGGGGGGGGAAACACCATATATTTT. This codes for CASSETGGGNTIYF.

The chain joins TRBV6-2 or TRBV6-3 to TRBJ2-7; no definite D call. The CDR3 totals 12 residues. The germline gives CDR1 MNHEY, CDR2 SVGEGT. V was cut by 5 bases and J by 6 bases, with 11 bases left in between. For the CDR3, the DNA is TGTGCCAGCAGTCTCTTAACCGGCGAGCAGTACTTC. This translates into CASSLLTGEQYF.

In nucleotides, the CDR3 is TGTGCCATCAGTGACCCGTTAACAGGGAATAAACTGTTTTTT. The encoded protein is CAISDPLTGNKLFF. This chain joins TRBV10-3 and TRBJ1-4; possibly TRBD1 for D (6 bases). CDR1 and CDR2 from the germline V gene are ENHRY and SYGVKD. CDR3 length equals 14 residues. Deletions cut 3 bases from V and 11 bases from J, with 16 bases between.

This clone was counted between two and nine times. The rearrangement joins TRBV5-1 to TRBJ1-2, with 7 bases matching TRBD1. Germline CDR1 and CDR2: SGHRS and YFSETQ. The CDR3 covers 14 residues. V lost 4 bases and J lost 6; bases outside the gene matches: 9. CDR3 bases: TGCGCCAGCAGCCAAAGCGGGACAGTCGATGGCTACACCTTC. It encodes CASSQSGTVDGYTF.

V is TRBV6-2 or TRBV6-3 and J is TRBJ1-5; the D gene is possibly TRBD1 (6 bases). Germline CDR1 is MNHEY and CDR2 is SVGEGT. The CDR3 sequence is 16 residues long. V was cut by 6 bases and J by 2 bases, with 17 bases left in between. The CDR3 sequence is CASSPWVGAGNQPQHF. The CDR3 DNA reads TGTGCCAGCAGCCCCTGGGTGGGGGCGGGCAATCAGCCCCAGCATTTT.

This rearrangement joins TRBV25-1 to TRBJ2-5; TRBD2 might be the D (5 bases). This CDR3 contains 14 residues. The V end was cut by 3 bases, the J end by 5 bases, with 13 bases between. Germline V gene lookup returns CDR1 MGHDK and CDR2 SYGVNS. The CDR3 loop reads CASSDGLGGETQYF. As DNA, the CDR3 is TGTGCCAGCAGTGATGGACTCGGCGGGGAGACCCAGTACTTC.

The rearrangement uses TRBV28 and TRBJ1-5; D uncertain. Trimming pared 2 bases from V and 2 bases from J, leaving 7 bases between. Germline CDR1 and CDR2: MDHEN and SYDVKM. The CDR3 runs to 14 residues. In nucleotides, the CDR3 is TGTGCCAGCAGTTTAAGCCAGCGCAATCAGCCCCAGCATTTT. This codes for CASSLSQRNQPQHF.

This clone was seen only once. This chain links TRBV30 with TRBJ2-5; D unclear. The V gene's germline CDR1 is GTSNPN and CDR2 SVGIG (reference sequence). Between the trimmed V and J ends, which lost 1 base and 4 bases, there was a span of 4 bases. This CDR3 has 11 amino acids. CDR3 nucleotide sequence: TGTGCCTGGAGTGCGCGAGAGACCCAGTACTTC. As protein: CAWSARETQYF.

The chain is built from TRBV7-3 and TRBJ1-6, with 9 bases aligning to TRBD1. This CDR3 is 13 amino acids long. Unmatched junction bases numbered 3, after V lost 5 bases and J lost 10 bases. In germline, CDR1 is SGHTA, CDR2 FQGTGA. In nucleotides, the CDR3 is TGTGCCAGCAGCACGGACAGGGGCTCACCCCTCCACTTT. Encoded protein: CASSTDRGSPLHF.

The chain is built from TRBV28 and TRBJ2-1, with D possibly matching TRBD1 (5 bases). Per germline, CDR1 MDHEN and CDR2 SYDVKM. The CDR3 sequence is 13 residues long. The ends were cut back, 8 bases at V and 3 bases at J, with 11 bases in the middle. The CDR3 spells CASDDSHYNEQFF. CDR3 bases: TGTGCCAGCGATGACAGTCACTACAATGAGCAGTTCTTC.

This clone was detected only once. Within the sample, other DNA sequences also encode this same CDR3. This rearrangement joins TRBV18 to TRBJ2-7; D remains ambiguous. CDR1 is KGHSH and CDR2 is LQKENI in the germline V gene. Trimming removed 2 bases from V and 2 bases from J, with 4 bases in between. The CDR3 runs to 12 residues. The CDR3: CASSPGTYEQYF. CDR3 nucleotide sequence: TGTGCCAGCTCACCAGGGACCTACGAGCAGTACTTC. Based on the CDR3 plus reference TRBV18 and TRBJ2-7, the full variable domain is NAGVMQNPRHLVRRRGQEARLRCSPMKGHSHVYWYRQLPEEGLKFMVYLQKENIIDESGMPKERFSAEFPKEGPSILRIQQVVRGDSAAYFCASSPGTYEQYFGPGTRLTVT.

The rearrangement joins TRBV19 to TRBJ2-2; TRBD1 is a possible D gene (5 bases). From germline, CDR1 is LNHDA and CDR2 SQIVND (reference sequence). Trimming removed 5 bases from V and 5 bases from J, with 21 bases in between. This CDR3 has 17 residues. CDR3 sequence: CASSASGTATVTGELFF. The CDR3 DNA is TGTGCCAGTAGTGCGAGTGGAACGGCGACAGTTACCGGGGAGCTGTTTTTT.

The count of this clone is one. The rearrangement joins TRBV27 to TRBJ2-1; D gene ambiguous. Trimming pared 3 bases from V and 10 bases from J, leaving 10 bases between. Germline V gene sequence: CDR1 MNHEY, CDR2 SMNVEV (reference sequence). The CDR3 extends over 12 amino acids. The CDR3 region is CASSFTVGEQFF. CDR3 sequence (DNA): TGTGCCAGCAGTTTTACAGTGGGGGAGCAGTTCTTC.

The chain has TRBV19 and TRBJ2-1; TRBD2 agrees at 13 bases. CDR3 length: 17 residues. The V segment lost 1 base and the J segment 2 bases; nucleotides outside the gene matches: 2. Germline CDR1 is LNHDA and CDR2 is SQIVND (reference sequence). The CDR3, as DNA: TGTGCCAGTAGTATAGGGACTAGCGGGAGTACCTACAATGAGCAGTTCTTC. As protein: CASSIGTSGSTYNEQFF.